The clone carrying this T cell receptor (beta chain) was found many times. Its antigen remains unknown. Described time point: newly diagnosed GD, antithyroid drugs for less than 3 months. Researchers made the TCR library from RNA that was extracted from PBMCs. This specimen comes from a study of regulatory T cells in long-lasting Graves disease. Overall study results and limits: More public clonotypes were shared by persistent patients (approximately 3,000) than by new patients (roughly 930).

Germline CDR1 and CDR2: ENHRY and SYGVKD. This CDR3 region has 16 residues. The germline V and J ends were trimmed by 0 bases and 3 bases, with 12 bases remaining between them. Building the TCR beta libraries relied on iRepertoire HTBI primers, and CDR3 regions underwent Arm-PCR. In TCRdb, the multiplex PCR reads were re-called with MiXCR into one record per CDR3 protein. The sample includes a few hundred thousand distinct CDR3 sequences, 15% to 20% of them seen just once. The sample was also linked to a second study, of T cells in Graves' hyperthyroidism and ophthalmopathy. That source notes: The hyperthyroidism was newly diagnosed and had lasted under 2 months; the patients were aged 18 to 65.

This sample comprised peripheral blood mononuclear cells (PBMCs), obtained at new diagnosis, from a patient treated with antithyroid drugs. The TCR originated in a woman aged 25 to 39 with Graves disease. The gene calls are TRBV10-3 and TRBJ1-5; D might be TRBD1 (5 bases). The CDR3 sequence is CAISESSRRDNQPQHF. The DNA for the CDR3 is TGTGCCATCAGTGAGTCGAGTCGCAGGGACAATCAGCCCCAGCATTTT.